The next 10 T cell receptor beta chains were all read from a single sample in a study of vaccination and CD4 T cells after COVID-19. The Oncomine TCR Beta short-read assay sequenced DNA from cultured CD4+ T cells. TCRdb reprocessed the PCR reads with MiXCR, giving one entry per CDR3 protein. The data show 25,000 or so distinct CDR3 sequences, around 67% seen once. Treatment of the sample: approximately 10-day PBMC culture with coronavirus spike peptide pools or control peptides (ViraFEST assay). For these receptors, no antigen is known. Sequenced here: CD4+ T cells from blood, cultured in vitro, sampled after SARS-CoV-2 vaccination. The receptors shown here come from a human donor who received a COVID-19 vaccine.

V is TRBV24-1 and J is TRBJ1-2; D is uncertain. Germline values: CDR1 KGHDR, CDR2 SFDVKD. V lost 7 bases to trimming and J lost 3 bases, with 11 bases between them. This CDR3 spans 13 amino acids. CDR3 nucleotides: TGTGCCACCAGCCCGGGGTCCCACTATGGCTACACCTTC. Protein product: CATSPGSHYGYTF.

This clonotype was observed a few times. This rearrangement joins TRBV20-1 to TRBJ1-6, with TRBD1 matching over 7 bases. With 6 bases clipped from V and 7 bases from J, the junction kept 12 bases outside the gene matches. The germline gives CDR1 DFQATT, CDR2 SNEGSKA (reference sequence). The CDR3 spans 15 residues. The CDR3 bases are TGCAGTGCAGTCATGGACAGGAGGACCAATTCACCCCTCCACTTT. It specifies CSAVMDRRTNSPLHF.

This clonotype was detected a few times. The rearrangement uses TRBV18 and TRBJ2-3; D is ambiguous. There are 15 residues in the CDR3. Trimming pared 3 bases from V and 1 base from J, leaving 11 bases between. Germline values: CDR1 KGHSH, CDR2 LQKENI. The CDR3: CASSPNRGGTDTQYF. Here the CDR3 DNA reads TGTGCCAGCTCACCGAATCGAGGTGGCACAGATACGCAGTATTTT.

The V gene is TRBV6-5, the J gene TRBJ2-7; D remains unclear. Germline V lookup: CDR1 MNHEY, CDR2 SVGAGI. The CDR3 contains 16 residues. The V end was cut by 0 bases, the J end by 3 bases, with 15 bases between. This CDR3 is CASSYSKVGMGYEQYF. For the CDR3, the DNA is TGTGCCAGCAGTTACTCGAAAGTTGGGATGGGCTACGAGCAGTACTTC.

CDR3 loop: CAISVEQMNTEAFF. In DNA, the CDR3 is TGTGCCATCAGTGTCGAACAGATGAACACTGAAGCTTTCTTT. The chain recombines TRBV10-3 with TRBJ1-1, with D unclear. The V gene's germline CDR1 is ENHRY and CDR2 SYGVKD. Trimming took 4 bases from V and 0 from J, leaving 9 bases between them. This CDR3 region has 14 residues.

This chain uses TRBV20-1 with TRBJ2-5; D unresolved. This CDR3 contains 12 residues. V was cut by 6 bases and J by 3 bases, with 11 bases left in between. Germline V gene sequence: CDR1 DFQATT, CDR2 SNEGSKA (reference sequence). The chain's CDR3 is CSALFGEETQYF. CDR3 nucleotide sequence: TGCAGTGCCCTCTTTGGGGAAGAGACCCAGTACTTC.

The chain links TRBV6-1 to TRBJ1-1; D is ambiguous. Germline V gives CDR1 MNHNS, CDR2 SASEGT. The CDR3 consists of 18 residues. V lost 6 bases and J 0 bases, leaving 23 bases between the germline ends. CDR3 nucleotide sequence: TGTGCCAGCAGCCCCATAATGTCTCTTTGGGCCATGAACACTGAAGCTTTCTTT. Translation gives CASSPIMSLWAMNTEAFF.

The table lists this clonotype with a few counts. The chain recombines TRBV5-1 with TRBJ1-6; TRBD1 aligns across 7 bases. Germline V lookup: CDR1 SGHRS, CDR2 YFSETQ. The V segment lost 3 bases and the J segment 1 base; nucleotides outside the gene matches: 7. CDR3 length: 17 residues. The CDR3: CASSSNRGGSYNSPLHF. In nucleotides, the CDR3 is TGCGCCAGCAGCTCAAACAGGGGTGGATCCTATAATTCACCCCTCCACTTT. The whole variable domain, remainder taken from reference TRBV5-1 and TRBJ1-6, is KAGVTQTPRYLIKTRGQQVTLSCSPISGHRSVSWYQQTPGQGLQFLFEYFSETQRNKGNFPGRFSGRQFSNSRSEMNVSTLELGDSALYLCASSSNRGGSYNSPLHFGNGTRLTVT.

This chain links TRBV28 with TRBJ2-7, with a tentative D call TRBD2 (7 bases). Trimming removed 1 base from V and 7 bases from J, with 20 bases in between. Germline assignment: CDR1 MDHEN and CDR2 SYDVKM. CDR3 size: 16 residues. CDR3 in amino acids: CASSLLAGASSGEQYF. The CDR3 coding sequence is TGTGCCAGCAGTTTATTGGCGGGGGCCTCCTCTGGGGAGCAGTACTTC.

This chain uses TRBV5-1 with TRBJ1-2; the D gene is possibly TRBD1 (6 bases). The germline V gene encodes CDR1 SGHRS and CDR2 YFSETQ. The V end was cut by 0 bases, the J end by 7 bases, with 13 bases between. This CDR3 has 14 amino acids. The CDR3 loop is CASSLEGGAFGYTF. Written as DNA, the CDR3 is TGCGCCAGCAGCTTGGAGGGGGGCGCGTTTGGCTACACCTTC.